These 26 T cell receptor beta chains originate from one sample sequenced in a study of cytomegalovirus exposure and HLA in healthy donors. The PCR was carried out with 60 Vbeta primers and 13 Jbeta primers. Sequencing used immunoSEQ multiplex PCR; TCRdb keeps in-frame clones, though not all of them. The sample yields 46,000 or so clones, roughly 63% seen once. Input material: PBMCs. All receptors derive from a man aged 55 to 70 in good health and CMV-seropositive.

The CDR3 DNA reads as TGTGCCAGCAGCTTAGATCTCGGCTATGGCTACACCTTC. This gives the protein CASSLDLGYGYTF. V and J are TRBV7-9 and TRBJ1-2; unclear D gene. Trimming removed 1 base from V and 4 bases from J, with 7 bases in between. The CDR3 runs 13 residues. Germline assignment: CDR1 SEHNR and CDR2 FQNEAQ (reference sequence). Full variable domain (remainder filled in from reference TRBV7-9 and TRBJ1-2): DTGVSQNPRHKITKRGQNVTFRCDPISEHNRLYWYRQTLGQGPEFLTYFQNEAQLEKSRLLSDRFSAERPKGSFSTLEIQRTEQGDSAMYLCASSLDLGYGYTFGSGTRLTVV.

This sequence joins TRBV5-5 and TRBJ2-7; 11 bases map to TRBD2. The CDR3 is made up of 18 amino acids. The germline V gene has CDR1 SGHKS and CDR2 YYEKEE (reference sequence). The junction had 16 bases not matched to a gene; V was cut back by 4 bases and J by 4 bases. The CDR3 is CASSRGGMAGTSGYEQYF. In DNA, the CDR3 is TGTGCCAGCAGCCGGGGAGGAATGGCCGGGACTAGCGGATACGAGCAGTACTTC.

This clone is a singleton in its sample. The gene calls are TRBV19 and TRBJ1-2, with TRBD1 matching over 9 bases. J lost 0 bases, V lost 4 bases, and 3 bases had no gene match. This CDR3 has 15 residues. Germline CDR1 is LNHDA and CDR2 is SQIVND (reference sequence). CDR3 in DNA: TGTGCCAGTAGTACCGGGGACAGGGCTAACTATGGCTACACCTTC. Its translation is CASSTGDRANYGYTF.

This clone has only one observation. V usage is TRBV5-6 and J usage is TRBJ1-2; tentatively, D is TRBD1 (5 bases). The CDR3 sequence is 13 residues long. Germline CDR1 SGHDT, CDR2 YYEEEE. Trimming took 0 bases from V and 7 from J, leaving 10 bases between them. The chain's CDR3 is CASSLGTNPGYTF. CDR3 DNA: TGTGCCAGCAGCTTGGGGACAAATCCTGGCTACACCTTC.

The chain recombines TRBV27 with TRBJ2-1; D possibly corresponds to TRBD2 (5 bases). The length of the CDR3 is 12 residues. Germline V gives CDR1 MNHEY, CDR2 SMNVEV (reference sequence). V was shortened by 6 bases and J by 6 bases, with 9 bases between the two germline ends. CDR3 residues: CASSRTSNEQFF. DNA of the CDR3: TGTGCCAGCAGCCGAACTAGCAATGAGCAGTTCTTC.

The chain links TRBV9 to TRBJ2-5; 8 nucleotides line up with TRBD2. Germline V CDR1 and CDR2: SGDLS, YYNGEE. This CDR3 region has 17 residues. The J segment lost 0 bases and the V segment lost 5 bases, leaving 12 bases of the junction unmatched. The CDR3 DNA reads TGTGCCAGCAGTCGTACACCGGGAGGGATGTACCAAGAGACCCAGTACTTC. It yields the protein CASSRTPGGMYQETQYF.

The rearrangement joins TRBV27 to TRBJ2-7, with D possibly TRBD2 on 6 matching bases. From germline, CDR1 is MNHEY and CDR2 SMNVEV (reference sequence). The ends were cut back, 2 bases at V and 0 bases at J, with 17 bases in the middle. The CDR3 length is 17 residues. This chain's CDR3 is CASSLRRPGTYSYEQYF. In nucleotides, the CDR3 is TGTGCCAGCAGTTTAAGGAGGCCTGGGACTTACTCCTACGAGCAGTACTTC.

The V and J genes are TRBV30 and TRBJ2-5; 10 bases align to TRBD2. The germline V gene encodes CDR1 GTSNPN and CDR2 SVGIG (reference sequence). With 3 bases clipped from V and 2 bases from J, the junction kept 0 bases outside the gene matches. There are 13 residues in the CDR3. The CDR3 DNA is TGTGCCTGGAGACTAGCGGGGCAAGAGACCCAGTACTTC. Translation: CAWRLAGQETQYF.

The chain couples TRBV19 to TRBJ2-7, with TRBD1 matching 8 bases. The CDR3 contains 15 residues. Per germline, CDR1 LNHDA and CDR2 SQIVND (reference sequence). V lost 4 bases to trimming and J lost 6 bases; unmatched junction nucleotides: 11. The CDR3 bases are TGTGCCAGTAGTAAGACAGGGGAGTACGTTGGCGAGCAGTACTTC. It yields the protein CASSKTGEYVGEQYF.

The rearrangement links TRBV28 to TRBJ2-5; 10 positions match TRBD2. The J call may be incorrect, as the DNA end agrees better with TRBJ2-7. The germline V gene encodes CDR1 MDHEN and CDR2 SYDVKM. The CDR3 consists of 14 residues. Here the CDR3 DNA reads TGTGCCAGCAGTTTAAGCGGGAGGGCTGGCGAGCAGTACTTC. Amino acid sequence: CASSLSGRAGEQYF.

The chain uses TRBV4-1 and TRBJ1-3; 7 nucleotides align to TRBD1. The CDR3 has 15 amino acids. V trimming: 1 base; J trimming: 4 bases; junction bases outside the gene matches: 4. Germline CDR1 is MGHRA and CDR2 is YSYEKL. CDR3 region: CASSQGDSAGNTIYF. CDR3 coding DNA: TGCGCCAGCAGCCAAGGGGACAGTGCGGGAAACACCATATATTTT.

This chain connects TRBV5-1 to TRBJ1-3; 7 nucleotides agree with TRBD1. The CDR3 runs 15 residues. V shed 0 bases, J shed 3 bases, and the junction held 3 bases outside the gene matches. The germline CDR1 and CDR2 sequences are SGHRS and YFSETQ. CDR3 in amino acids: CASSLEGQVGNTIYF. The CDR3 nucleotides read TGCGCCAGCAGCTTGGAAGGACAGGTTGGAAACACCATATATTTT. Together with reference TRBV5-1 and TRBJ1-3, the CDR3 gives the full variable domain: KAGVTQTPRYLIKTRGQQVTLSCSPISGHRSVSWYQQTPGQGLQFLFEYFSETQRNKGNFPGRFSGRQFSNSRSEMNVSTLELGDSALYLCASSLEGQVGNTIYFGEGSWLTVV.

This chain joins TRBV19 and TRBJ2-1, with TRBD2 matching over 8 bases. This CDR3 is built from 13 residues. Germline values: CDR1 LNHDA, CDR2 SQIVND (reference sequence). J lost 6 bases, V lost 3 bases, and 1 base had no gene match. In nucleotides, the CDR3 is TGTGCCAGTAGTATGAGCGGGGGCAATGAGCAGTTCTTC. This translates into CASSMSGGNEQFF.

The rearrangement uses TRBV6-1 and TRBJ1-5, with D maybe TRBD1 (6 bases). The CDR3 length is 14 residues. CDR1 and CDR2 (germline): MNHNS, SASEGT. Trimming removed 0 bases at V and 9 bases at J, with 12 bases between. This CDR3 reads CASSEATGSPPQHF. The CDR3 DNA sequence: TGTGCCAGCAGTGAAGCAACAGGGTCCCCGCCCCAGCATTTT.

The CDR3 nucleotides are TGTGCCAGTAGTTTTCAGGGGGCTCCTGGTGGCTACACCTTC. It is translated as CASSFQGAPGGYTF. The chain links TRBV19 to TRBJ1-2, with 8 bases aligning to TRBD1. This CDR3 contains 14 residues. V shed 5 bases, J shed 7 bases, and the junction held 9 bases outside the gene matches. CDR1 and CDR2 (germline): LNHDA, SQIVND (reference sequence).

The rearrangement uses TRBV11-2 and TRBJ2-7; D is ambiguous. Germline CDR1 is SGHAT and CDR2 is FQNNGV. The CDR3 spans 15 residues. V was shortened by 4 bases and J by 7 bases, with 20 bases between the two germline ends. The CDR3 loop reads CASSSWASGRPEQYF. The CDR3 DNA follows: TGTGCCAGCAGCTCTTGGGCCTCCGGCAGACCGGAGCAGTACTTC.

The chain employs TRBV7-6 and TRBJ2-1; 8 nucleotides line up with TRBD1. Germline-derived CDR1 and CDR2 are SGHVS and FNYEAQ. With V trimmed by 0 bases and J by 4 bases, 17 bases remained unmatched. The CDR3 spans 20 residues. The CDR3 DNA follows: TGTGCCAGCAGCTTAGCCCTACCTTTAGGGGCAGGGGGCCCTTACAATGAGCAGTTCTTC. This translates into CASSLALPLGAGGPYNEQFF.

The V call is TRBV10-3, the J call TRBJ1-1; 10 bases are a match to TRBD1. Germline V gene sequence: CDR1 ENHRY, CDR2 SYGVKD. The trim removed 6 bases at V and 6 bases at J, leaving 13 bases unmatched. This CDR3 has 16 amino acids. For the CDR3, the DNA is TGTGCCATCAGCATGGTAGACAGGGGGCAATCAGCTGAAGCTTTCTTT. Its translation is CAISMVDRGQSAEAFF.

The chain uses TRBV28 and TRBJ2-5; D gene uncertain. CDR1 and CDR2 (germline): MDHEN, SYDVKM. The CDR3 spans 15 residues. The V gene lost 3 bases and the J gene lost 5 bases, with 16 bases spanning the gap. The CDR3 is CASSLVALSGETQYF. For the CDR3, the DNA is TGTGCCAGCAGTTTGGTAGCCCTCTCTGGGGAGACCCAGTACTTC.

V is TRBV5-8 and J is TRBJ1-4; 7 bases match TRBD1. Unmatched junction bases numbered 9, after V lost 4 bases and J lost 3 bases. Germline CDR1 reads SGHTS; CDR2 reads YDEGEE. This CDR3 has 16 residues. The CDR3 bases are TGTGCCAGCAGCCGCTCGCTCGGGACAGCTAATGAAAAACTGTTTTTT. This translates into CASSRSLGTANEKLFF.

The genes are TRBV29-1 and TRBJ1-2; TRBD1 agrees at 9 bases. Germline V gene data show CDR1 as SQVTM and CDR2 as ANQGSEA. The V segment lost 4 bases and the J segment 5 bases; nucleotides outside the gene matches: 8. This CDR3 spans 14 amino acids. CDR3 residues: CSVAGQGRGYGYTF. The DNA of the CDR3 is TGCAGCGTTGCCGGACAGGGGAGGGGTTATGGCTACACCTTC.

This chain joins TRBV14 and TRBJ1-2; possibly TRBD1 for D (5 bases). Germline-derived CDR1 and CDR2 are SGHDN and FVKESK. CDR3 length: 14 residues. V was clipped by 4 bases and J by 2 bases, with 11 bases between them. CDR3 in amino acids: CASSPGGGNYGYTF. CDR3 nucleotides: TGTGCCAGCAGCCCCGGGGGGGGGAACTATGGCTACACCTTC.

This clone turned up a few times. This chain connects TRBV2 to TRBJ2-5, with a tentative D call TRBD2 (6 bases). The CDR3 loop spans 14 amino acids. CDR1 and CDR2 (germline): SNHLY, FYNNEI. V lost 6 bases and J 4 bases, leaving 15 bases between the germline ends. CDR3 amino acids: CASRPGDRGETQYF. The CDR3 DNA follows: TGTGCCAGCAGACCGGGGGATAGGGGAGAGACCCAGTACTTC. The variable domain in full, with the rest retrieved from reference TRBV2 and TRBJ2-5, is EPEVTQTPSHQVTQMGQEVILRCVPISNHLYFYWYRQILGQKVEFLVSFYNNEISEKSEIFDDQFSVERPDGSNFTLKIRSTKLEDSAMYFCASRPGDRGETQYFGPGTRLLVL.

This clone was seen only a few times. The chain uses TRBV19 and TRBJ2-7; 7 positions agree with TRBD2. V gave up 4 bases and J gave up 3 bases; unmatched junction bases: 9. Germline V CDR1 and CDR2: LNHDA, SQIVND (reference sequence). This CDR3 comprises 15 residues. DNA of the CDR3: TGTGCCAGTAGTACCAGCAGCGGGAAAGGCTACGAGCAGTACTTC. Translating gives CASSTSSGKGYEQYF.

This chain connects TRBV4-3 to TRBJ2-7; weak D call: TRBD2 (6 bases). Germline V gene lookup returns CDR1 LGHNA and CDR2 YSLEER. CDR3 size: 16 residues. Trimming left V 0 bases short and J 0 bases short, with 12 bases between. The CDR3, as DNA: TGCGCCAGCAGCCAAGATGTGGGACTGCCCTCCTACGAGCAGTACTTC. As protein: CASSQDVGLPSYEQYF.

The chain uses TRBV7-2 and TRBJ1-1, with TRBD1 matching over 7 bases. CDR1 SGHTA and CDR2 FQGNSA come from the germline V gene. Trimming cost V 1 base and J 1 base; bases outside gene matches: 3. The CDR3 has 15 amino acids. The CDR3 DNA reads TGTGCCAGCAGCTTAGGCAGGGGGACGAACACTGAAGCTTTCTTT. Encoded protein: CASSLGRGTNTEAFF.